This T cell receptor beta chain was observed in a study of shared clonotypes between healthy human individuals (dated by TCRdb to about 2020). Describing the broader study: The cohort comprised a couple of women and a few men aged 18 to 49 years. Each donor's leukapheresis produced roughly between roughly 0.9 and 9 billion PBMCs. Libraries were prepared and TCR repertoires were sequenced by different laboratories using diverse techniques, in order to increase sequencing depth and limit assay-specific biases. Per donor, three plates each were used for CD4 naive and CD4 memory, two for CD8 naive, and one for CD8 memory. The study deeply sequenced blood TCR repertoires of about 5 healthy adults to estimate repertoire size and the extent of clonotype sharing between individuals.

The donors were healthy, HIV-negative adults with no recently reported acute infections or vaccinations. Every donor was a Caucasian adult living in Nashville, Tennessee, USA. CD8 memory samples combined magnetically selected CD45RO+ cells with CCR7-negative CD45RA+ effector memory (TemRA) cells. After blood collection by leukapheresis, PBMCs were isolated using Ficoll-Histopaque density gradient centrifugation and then cryopreserved in the vapor phase of liquid nitrogen. Purity and quantity of every magnetically sorted T cell population were checked by analytical flow cytometry. Each sorted fraction had its genomic DNA isolated and then quantified by UV absorbance on a Nanodrop 2000c. What the authors observed across the whole study: Even with the large sequencing depth, rarefaction of the sorted-subset datasets indicated that sequencing was incomplete. Pairwise subsampling led to the expectation that sequencing depth would affect the degree of clonotype sharing among donors. Compared with non-shared clonotypes, clonotypes shared by all four sorted-subset donors had higher generation probabilities. Only blood was sampled, and tissue TCR repertoires likely differ from those in blood. When several donors were compared, the shared fraction of clonotypes was 5% to 6.5% for naive CD4, around 3.5% for naive CD8, 2.3% for memory CD4, and 0.4% for memory CD8. Larger estimated clonotype richness was generally found for naive subsets than for memory subsets. The genetic and exposure-history diversity represented was limited by the small number of donors.

Using the deep immunoSEQ assay, TCR CDR3 regions were amplified from genomic DNA by multiplex PCR. Extracted genomic DNA from each cell subset was distributed evenly across all wells of several immunoSEQ 96-well plates, and each plate was treated as a replicate. For sorted subsets, about 210 ng of genomic DNA, equivalent to 25,000 to 30,000 T cell genomes, went into each replicate PCR. Purified libraries were measured with a Qubit 3.0 fluorometer, size-checked on a Bioanalyzer 2100, and measured again with the KAPA Library Quantification kit. Each immunoSEQ 96-well plate was sequenced on its own single-read 150-cycle Illumina NextSeq 550 flow cell. The authors processed their data as follows. Because the immunoSEQ output held only junctional sequences and lacked quality scores, the filtering could not match the filtering applied to full-length reads. Sequences were annotated with PyIR, a Python wrapper for IgBLAST v1.9, using IMGT germline references to assign V/J genes and CDR3. Any read was removed if the V/J assignment was weak (E-value above 1e-6), the CDR3 was missing, or the read contained stop codons, out-of-frame junctions, or ambiguous translated residues. V3J clonotypes were defined by identical inferred V gene, J gene, and CDR3 amino acid sequence. Percentage overlap between repertoires was calculated by dividing the number of shared unique clonotypes by the size of the smaller repertoire. Repertoire richness was assessed with RTK rarefaction, the Chao1 estimator, and Recon v2.1 estimates of unobserved clonotypes. OLGA was used to compute generation probabilities for all TCRbeta clonotypes that the gDNA method yielded from a handful of donors. TCRdb retrieved this table from immuneACCESS and kept in-frame rearrangements only. Not all clones are present; in checked studies, unresolved V genes account for under half, and no reason is known for the remainder. V, J and clone size are those of that table, while D and trimming were read from the DNA. The sample yields some 120,000 clones; around 68% were counted once. The ten largest clonotypes hold roughly a quarter of the sample.

With respect to this clone: There is no known antigen for this receptor. Per-base qualities were not stored, and no clone one base away is much larger.

Input material: memory CD8+ T cells sorted from blood. The cell subset or site label here, explained by the study, means: CD45RO+ cells pooled with CCR7-negative TemRA cells. The sequence was collected from a woman aged 25 to 45 in good health.

For the CDR3, the sequence is CASSLSGSSGANVLTF. DNA sequence: TGTGCCAGCAGCTTGAGCGGCAGCTCTGGGGCCAACGTCCTGACTTTC. The rearranged chain carries TRBV5-4 and TRBJ2-6; perhaps TRBD2 is the D gene, with 5 bases matching. Counted from cysteine to phenylalanine, this CDR3 has 16 amino acids. The retained sequence is limited to the CDR3, 48 bases, with the frame set at the first base. The CDR1 and CDR2 encoded by the germline V gene (reference sequence) are SGHNT and YYREEE. V gives up 1 base and J gives up 0 bases, and the segment between their germline ends measures 8 bases. Extended through the reference TRBV5-4 and TRBJ2-6 proteins, this CDR3 yields the full variable domain: ETGVTQSPTHLIKTRGQQVTLRCSSQSGHNTVSWYQQALGQGPQFIFQYYREEENGRGNFPPRFSGLQFPNYSSELNVNALELDDSALYLCASSLSGSSGANVLTFGAGSRLTVL.